The 25 T cell receptor beta chains presented below share a single source sample, sequenced in a study of T-cell memory formation after mild COVID-19. One entry per CDR3 protein results from TCRdb running MiXCR on the 5' RACE reads. This table holds fewer than 95,000 distinct CDR3 sequences, approximately 13% found once. Source material: PBMCs or a T cell subset sorted from them (not recorded which). The origin of the receptors is an adult woman who had mild COVID-19 (a few samples of this study predate the infection). Cell type and time point are not known.

The chain is built from TRBV24-1 and TRBJ2-7, with 9 bases fitting TRBD1. From germline, CDR1 is KGHDR and CDR2 SFDVKD. The CDR3 loop spans 14 amino acids. Trimming cost V 5 bases and J 4 bases; bases outside gene matches: 5. The CDR3 sequence is CATSAPGQGYEQYF. The CDR3 nucleotides are TGTGCCACCAGTGCCCCGGGACAGGGATACGAGCAGTACTTC.

The chain has TRBV7-9 and TRBJ2-7; TRBD2 agrees at 10 bases. Germline lookup yields CDR1 SEHNR and CDR2 FQNEAQ (reference sequence). This CDR3 contains 17 residues. With 0 bases clipped from V and 5 bases from J, the junction kept 10 bases outside the gene matches. This CDR3 reads CASSLALAGAGPHEQYF. The CDR3, as DNA: TGTGCCAGCAGCTTAGCCCTAGCGGGAGCGGGGCCCCACGAGCAGTACTTC.

The J gene is TRBJ2-7, the V gene TRBV24-1; no clear D. V was cut by 3 bases and J by 6 bases, with 8 bases left in between. This CDR3 comprises 12 residues. Germline V gene sequence: CDR1 KGHDR, CDR2 SFDVKD. The DNA of the CDR3 is TGTGCCACCAGTGATACCGGGTCCGAGCAGTACTTC. It translates to CATSDTGSEQYF.

This clonotype was counted a few times. CDR3 protein: CASSWSLSYEQYF. The CDR3 bases are TGTGCCAGCAGCTGGTCTTTATCCTACGAGCAGTACTTC. The chain employs TRBV5-4 and TRBJ2-7; D unresolved. The CDR3 extends over 13 amino acids. CDR1 and CDR2 (germline): SGHNT, YYREEE (reference sequence). Trimming pared 3 bases from V and 1 base from J, leaving 8 bases between.

This rearrangement joins TRBV4-1 to TRBJ2-2, with TRBD2 matching over 7 bases. J gave up 3 bases and V 0 bases, and 7 bases lay outside the gene matches. The germline V gene encodes CDR1 MGHRA and CDR2 YSYEKL. The CDR3 is 17 residues long. In nucleotides, the CDR3 is TGCGCCAGCAGCCAAGATCTAGCGGCGGGGGACACCGGGGAGCTGTTTTTT. Translating gives CASSQDLAAGDTGELFF.

The chain employs TRBV24-1 and TRBJ2-7; possible D gene TRBD2, 5 bases. CDR3 size: 13 residues. V lost 5 bases and J 2 bases, leaving 9 bases between the germline ends. Germline V gene data show CDR1 as KGHDR and CDR2 as SFDVKD. The DNA of the CDR3 is TGTGCCACCAGTGGAGGGTACCCCTACGAGCAGTACTTC. Translating gives CATSGGYPYEQYF.

The chain carries TRBV4-3 and TRBJ2-7; perhaps D is TRBD1 or TRBD2 (6 bases each). Trimming took 5 bases from V and 0 from J, leaving 17 bases between them. This CDR3 contains 16 residues. In germline, CDR1 is LGHNA, CDR2 YSLEER. CDR3 in DNA: TGCGCCAGCAGCGAGGGGTGGGGGGCGAGCTCCTACGAGCAGTACTTC. Its translation: CASSEGWGASSYEQYF.

V usage is TRBV20-1 and J usage is TRBJ2-1; 7 bases map to TRBD2. The V and J ends lost 6 bases and 1 base, in that order; junction bases with no gene match: 6. This CDR3 comprises 14 residues. Looked up from germline, CDR1 is DFQATT and CDR2 is SNEGSKA (reference sequence). CDR3 sequence reads: CSAPGRESYNEQFF. The CDR3 DNA follows: TGCAGTGCCCCGGGGAGGGAGTCCTACAATGAGCAGTTCTTC.

The chain couples TRBV7-9 to TRBJ2-3; TRBD2 aligns across 10 bases. This CDR3 comprises 15 residues. V was clipped by 5 bases and J by 2 bases; unmatched bases: 4. CDR1 and CDR2 from the germline V gene are SEHNR and FQNEAQ (reference sequence). CDR3 DNA: TGTGCCAGCAGCCTCAGCGGGGGGGCCACAGATACGCAGTATTTT. Its protein is CASSLSGGATDTQYF.

The gene calls are TRBV5-1 and TRBJ2-1; 7 nucleotides align to TRBD2. Per germline, CDR1 SGHRS and CDR2 YFSETQ. Germline trimming cut 1 base from V and 6 bases from J; bases unmatched to any gene: 7. This CDR3 has 15 amino acids. CDR3 bases: TGCGCCAGCAGCTTGAGGTGGGAGGGCGGCAATGAGCAGTTCTTC. Translation: CASSLRWEGGNEQFF.

This clonotype was recorded a few times. This chain links TRBV6-5 with TRBJ2-2; 7 bases map to TRBD1. The CDR3 contains 12 residues. V lost 8 bases to trimming and J lost 5 bases; unmatched junction nucleotides: 2. Germline values: CDR1 MNHEY, CDR2 SVGAGI. CDR3 in DNA: TGTGCCAGCTCGACAGGGACCGGGGAGCTGTTTTTT. This translates into CASSTGTGELFF.

This clonotype came up many times. This rearrangement joins TRBV7-9 to TRBJ2-5; 9 nucleotides align to TRBD1. This CDR3 comprises 15 residues. The ends lost 3 bases at V and 4 bases at J; junction bases unmatched: 6. The germline V gene encodes CDR1 SEHNR and CDR2 FQNEAQ (reference sequence). For the CDR3, the DNA is TGTGCCAGCAGCTTTGGACAGGGGTTGCTAGAGACCCAGTACTTC. Protein: CASSFGQGLLETQYF.

The rearrangement links TRBV5-1 to TRBJ2-1; possibly TRBD1 or TRBD2 for D (5 bases each). The ends were cut back, 2 bases at V and 1 base at J, with 13 bases in the middle. Germline CDR1 SGHRS, CDR2 YFSETQ. This CDR3 comprises 16 residues. The chain's CDR3 is CASSLRGRQSYNEQFF. The CDR3 DNA reads TGCGCCAGCAGCTTAAGGGGACGACAGTCCTACAATGAGCAGTTCTTC.

The V and J genes are TRBV7-9 and TRBJ2-2; a weak D match, TRBD2 (5 bases). The CDR3 spans 13 residues. V lost 11 bases and J 0 bases, leaving 10 bases between the germline ends. Germline CDR1 SEHNR, CDR2 FQNEAQ (reference sequence). CDR3 in DNA: TGTGCCTCAGGACTGTCGAACACCGGGGAGCTGTTTTTT. It specifies CASGLSNTGELFF.

The chain employs TRBV24-1 and TRBJ1-6; no definite D call. Trimming shortened V by 3 bases and J by 2 bases, and 1 base separated the two germline ends. CDR1 is KGHDR, CDR2 SFDVKD, per germline. This CDR3 comprises 13 residues. This CDR3 is CATSDTYNSPLHF. DNA of the CDR3: TGTGCCACCAGTGATACCTATAATTCACCCCTCCACTTT.

This rearrangement joins TRBV20-1 to TRBJ1-1, with TRBD1 identical over 10 bases. The CDR3 has 14 amino acids. V shed 5 bases and J 6 bases; nucleotides not matched to a gene: 9. Per germline, CDR1 DFQATT and CDR2 SNEGSKA (reference sequence). The CDR3 bases are TGCAGTGCTCGGGGGTTAGGGACAGGGGCTGAAGCTTTCTTT. As protein: CSARGLGTGAEAFF.

The chain combines TRBV5-4 with TRBJ2-1; a weak D match, TRBD1 (6 bases). Trimming removed 1 base at V and 6 bases at J, with 14 bases between. This CDR3 comprises 15 residues. Germline CDR1 is SGHNT and CDR2 is YYREEE (reference sequence). CDR3 sequence reads: CASSLSGQEFNEQFF. CDR3 coding DNA: TGTGCCAGCAGCTTGTCGGGACAAGAGTTCAATGAGCAGTTCTTC.

The V gene is TRBV12-3 or TRBV12-4, the J gene TRBJ1-5; 7 bases align to TRBD1. The CDR3 is 13 residues long. V lost 3 bases and J lost 5; bases outside the gene matches: 1. The CDR3 nucleotides are TGTGCCAGCAGTTTTCAGGGGGATCAGCCCCAGCATTTT. Translated, it gives CASSFQGDQPQHF.

In its sample, this clonotype was seen a few times. The chain employs TRBV9 and TRBJ2-1; 9 positions match TRBD1. V was pared by 3 bases and J by 9 bases, with 7 bases of the junction left unmatched. CDR3 length: 14 residues. The V gene's germline CDR1 is SGDLS and CDR2 YYNGEE. This CDR3 reads CASSGQQGAGEQFF. The CDR3 region has the DNA TGTGCCAGCAGCGGTCAACAGGGGGCCGGTGAGCAGTTCTTC.

This clonotype was seen more than once but under ten times. This chain connects TRBV14 to TRBJ2-7; possible D gene TRBD1, 6 bases. This CDR3 has 16 residues. The V and J ends lost 4 bases and 2 bases respectively, with 18 bases between them. Germline V CDR1 and CDR2: SGHDN, FVKESK. As DNA, the CDR3 is TGTGCCAGCAGCCCCATCCCAGGGGCGGGCACCTACGAGCAGTACTTC. It encodes CASSPIPGAGTYEQYF.

The V call is TRBV7-6, the J call TRBJ1-2; no firm D call. CDR3 length: 13 residues. Trimming took 1 base from V and 7 from J, leaving 10 bases between them. Germline V gene data show CDR1 as SGHVS and CDR2 as FNYEAQ. CDR3 nucleotides: TGTGCCAGCAGCTTAGGAGGGAGCGGTGGCTACACCTTC. Its protein is CASSLGGSGGYTF. Full variable domain (outside the CDR3, taken from reference TRBV7-6 and TRBJ1-2): GAGVSQSPRYKVTKRGQDVALRCDPISGHVSLYWYRQALGQGPEFLTYFNYEAQQDKSGLPNDRFSAERPEGSISTLTIQRTEQRDSAMYRCASSLGGSGGYTFGSGTRLTVV.

This sequence joins TRBV7-9 and TRBJ1-2, with 7 bases matching TRBD1. The germline CDR1 and CDR2 sequences are SEHNR and FQNEAQ (reference sequence). V lost 5 bases and J lost 6; bases outside the gene matches: 6. The CDR3 is made up of 13 amino acids. The CDR3 spells CASSHTGADGYTF. Written as DNA, the CDR3 is TGTGCCAGCAGCCATACAGGGGCGGATGGCTACACCTTC.

This clonotype appeared many times. The rearrangement uses TRBV4-3 and TRBJ2-7; 7 bases match TRBD1. Trimming at V came to 3 bases and at J to 4 bases, leaving 9 bases not matched to a gene. The CDR3 runs 15 residues. The germline V gene has CDR1 LGHNA and CDR2 YSLEER. Here the CDR3 DNA reads TGCGCCAGCAGCCACCACCCAGGACAGGTTTACGAGCAGTACTTC. It specifies CASSHHPGQVYEQYF.

The V and J genes are TRBV6-2 or TRBV6-3 and TRBJ1-2; the D is unclear. Deletions cut 2 bases from V and 3 bases from J, with 7 bases between. Germline V gene sequence: CDR1 MNHEY, CDR2 SVGEGT. CDR3 length equals 13 residues. CDR3 region: CASSYGEDYGYTF. The CDR3 bases are TGTGCCAGCAGTTACGGGGAGGACTATGGCTACACCTTC.

The V call is TRBV4-1, the J call TRBJ2-2; D may be TRBD2 (6 bases). Germline loops: CDR1 MGHRA, CDR2 YSYEKL. The V gene lost 0 bases and the J gene lost 6 bases, with 11 bases spanning the gap. There are 15 residues in the CDR3. CDR3 nucleotide sequence: TGCGCCAGCAGCCAAGATCCTGGGGGGTCCGGGGAGCTGTTTTTT. Translation: CASSQDPGGSGELFF.